This TCR beta chain came from a study of CD4 T cells in relation to SARS-CoV-2 and coronaviruses. The CDR3 length is 11 residues. Germline V gene data show CDR1 as KGHDR and CDR2 as SFDVKD. Trimming removed 7 bases at V and 10 bases at J, with 10 bases between. The unexposed donors gave CD4+ T cells in about 2010-2019, prior to COVID-19. Uncultured naive and memory CD4+ T cells supplied DNA for deep TCR-beta sequencing. Sequenced by immunoSEQ multiplex PCR; TCRdb stores in-frame clones only, minus some. The sample lists about 59,000 clones; more than 80% were seen once. Sequenced sample: memory CD4+ T cells from PBMCs. J is TRBJ2-1 and V is TRBV24-1, with a tentative D call TRBD2 (6 bases). This receptor was identified in a human donor in good health. The CDR3: CATSGGREQFF. CDR3 sequence (DNA): TGTGCCACCAGCGGTGGGAGGGAGCAGTTCTTC.